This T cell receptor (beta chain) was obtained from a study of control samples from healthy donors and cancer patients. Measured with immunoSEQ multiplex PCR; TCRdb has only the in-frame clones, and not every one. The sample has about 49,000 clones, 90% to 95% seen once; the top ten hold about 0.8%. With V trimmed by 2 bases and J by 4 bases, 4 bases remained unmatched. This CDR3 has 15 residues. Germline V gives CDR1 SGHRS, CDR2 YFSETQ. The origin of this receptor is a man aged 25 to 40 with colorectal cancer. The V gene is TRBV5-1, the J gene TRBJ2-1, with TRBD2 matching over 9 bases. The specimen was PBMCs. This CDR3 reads CASSLSGGLYNEQFF. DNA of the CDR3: TGCGCCAGCAGCTTAAGCGGGGGGTTATACAATGAGCAGTTCTTC.